The following is a TCR beta chain sequence with its context. What it recognizes is unknown. Germline lookup yields CDR1 LNHDA and CDR2 SQIVND (reference sequence). With V trimmed by 9 bases and J by 6 bases, 10 bases remained unmatched. The CDR3 is 15 residues long. Both TRBC1 and TRBC2 were covered by a beta constant-region primer of two equimolar oligonucleotides. TCRdb itself ran the UMI-ligation and nested PCR reads through MiXCR, one entry per CDR3 protein. The data hold approximately 140,000 distinct CDR3 sequences, with approximately 15% observed a single time. The data are from a study of naive and memory T cell subsets. Study-wide results and caveats: Naive and memory subsets had different power law exponents for TCR abundance. In naive cells, over 85% of TCR sequences were seen only once.

The V call is TRBV19, the J call TRBJ1-5; TRBD1 matches 11 bases. This TCR was recovered from a human donor in good health. Sequenced: naive CD4+ T cells from blood. The DNA for the CDR3 is TGTGCCAGCATCCCGGGACAGGGGGAGCTTCAGCCCCAGCATTTT. Amino acid sequence: CASIPGQGELQPQHF.